What follows are 9 T cell receptor beta chains derived from one specimen sequenced in a study of blood T cell repertoires in COVID-19. Using immunoSEQ multiplex PCR, the repertoire was profiled, and TCRdb retains in-frame clones only, with some absent. This sample yields approximately 260,000 clones, of which 70% to 90% are seen a single time; approximately 9.9% belongs to the top ten. Material for sequencing was peripheral blood. All receptors come from a woman in her seventies with acute or convalescent COVID-19.

The chain uses TRBV10-3 and TRBJ1-1; 11 bases align to TRBD1. Unmatched junction bases numbered 6, after V lost 5 bases and J lost 7 bases. The CDR3 sequence is 14 residues long. CDR1 is ENHRY and CDR2 is SYGVKD in the germline V gene. The CDR3 loop is CAISTGQGVREAFF. CDR3 nucleotides: TGTGCCATCAGTACGGGACAGGGGGTTCGTGAAGCTTTCTTT.

V and J are TRBV25-1 and TRBJ2-1, with 7 positions matching TRBD1. The ends lost 6 bases at V and 6 bases at J; junction bases unmatched: 8. CDR1 is MGHDK, CDR2 SYGVNS, per germline. The CDR3 has 14 residues. CDR3 region: CASRQTGIGNEQFF. DNA for the CDR3: TGTGCCAGCAGACAGACAGGGATCGGCAATGAGCAGTTCTTC.

The chain is built from TRBV3-1 (or the pseudogene TRBV3-2) and TRBJ1-3; the D gene is possibly TRBD1 (5 bases). The V end lost 1 base, the J end lost 7 bases, and 14 bases lay between the germline ends. The CDR3 is made up of 15 amino acids. Germline loops: CDR1 LGHDT, CDR2 YNNKEL (reference sequence). CDR3 sequence: CASSQGSGPRNTIYF. In DNA form, the CDR3 reads TGTGCCAGCAGCCAAGGGTCAGGGCCTAGGAACACCATATATTTT.

This chain connects TRBV2 to TRBJ1-2, with 7 bases fitting TRBD1. After removal of 5 bases from V and 8 bases from J, the junction contained 11 bases not matched to a gene. The germline CDR1 and CDR2 sequences are SNHLY and FYNNEI. CDR3 length: 14 amino acids. In DNA form, the CDR3 reads TGTGCCAGCAGTCGGGACAGCTCAACTAGGGGCTACACCTTC. Its translation is CASSRDSSTRGYTF.

This clone appeared once. This sequence joins TRBV27 and TRBJ1-3, with TRBD1 as a possible D gene (6 bases). Trimming shortened V by 2 bases and J by 0 bases, and 11 bases separated the two germline ends. Germline CDR1 is MNHEY and CDR2 is SMNVEV (reference sequence). This CDR3 spans 16 amino acids. In DNA form, the CDR3 reads TGTGCCAGCAGTTTACAGGGGCCCCACTCTGGAAACACCATATATTTT. Translated, it gives CASSLQGPHSGNTIYF.

The chain recombines TRBV10-3 with TRBJ2-7, with a weak D call TRBD1 (7 bases). Per germline, CDR1 ENHRY and CDR2 SYGVKD. Trimming left V 10 bases short and J 3 bases short, with 13 bases between. CDR3 length: 12 residues. This CDR3 is CATGQEGYEQYF. CDR3 nucleotides: TGTGCCACCGGACAGGAGGGCTACGAGCAGTACTTC.

This rearrangement joins TRBV5-4 to TRBJ2-6; no firm D call. Trimming cost V 3 bases and J 1 base, with 11 bases left between them. Germline lookup yields CDR1 SGHNT and CDR2 YYREEE (reference sequence). The CDR3 has 16 amino acids. DNA of the CDR3: TGTGCCAGCAGCTGGAGTGCCGCTTCTGGGGCCAACGTCCTGACTTTC. Translation: CASSWSAASGANVLTF.

This chain joins TRBV5-6 and TRBJ1-2; unclear D gene. Trimming took off 2 bases at V and 5 bases at J, with 7 bases between the two ends. The CDR3 has 12 residues. Germline CDR1 SGHDT, CDR2 YYEEEE. The CDR3 loop reads CASSLEVYGYTF. CDR3 nucleotides: TGTGCCAGCAGCTTAGAGGTTTATGGCTACACCTTC.

The chain links TRBV5-1 to TRBJ2-3, with 8 bases fitting TRBD1. Per germline, CDR1 SGHRS and CDR2 YFSETQ. V trimming: 4 bases; J trimming: 6 bases; junction bases outside the gene matches: 13. The CDR3 covers 16 residues. This CDR3 is CASSVDYTGGSDTQYF. CDR3 DNA sequence: TGCGCCAGCAGCGTGGATTATACAGGGGGTAGTGATACGCAGTATTTT.